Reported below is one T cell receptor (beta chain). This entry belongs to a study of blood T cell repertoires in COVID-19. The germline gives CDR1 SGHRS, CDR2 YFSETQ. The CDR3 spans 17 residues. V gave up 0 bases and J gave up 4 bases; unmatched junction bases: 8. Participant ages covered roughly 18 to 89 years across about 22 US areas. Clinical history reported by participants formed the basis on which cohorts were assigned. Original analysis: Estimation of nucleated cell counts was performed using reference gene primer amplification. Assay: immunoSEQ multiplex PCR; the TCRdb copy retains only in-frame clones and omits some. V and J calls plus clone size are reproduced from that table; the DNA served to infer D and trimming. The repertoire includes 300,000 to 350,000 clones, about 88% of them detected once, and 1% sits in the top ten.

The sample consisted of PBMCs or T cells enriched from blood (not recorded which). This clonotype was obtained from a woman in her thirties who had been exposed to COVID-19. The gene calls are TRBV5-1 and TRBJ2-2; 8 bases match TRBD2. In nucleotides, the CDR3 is TGCGCCAGCAGCTTGGTGGGACTAGGAGACGGCACCGGGGAGCTGTTTTTT. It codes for CASSLVGLGDGTGELFF.